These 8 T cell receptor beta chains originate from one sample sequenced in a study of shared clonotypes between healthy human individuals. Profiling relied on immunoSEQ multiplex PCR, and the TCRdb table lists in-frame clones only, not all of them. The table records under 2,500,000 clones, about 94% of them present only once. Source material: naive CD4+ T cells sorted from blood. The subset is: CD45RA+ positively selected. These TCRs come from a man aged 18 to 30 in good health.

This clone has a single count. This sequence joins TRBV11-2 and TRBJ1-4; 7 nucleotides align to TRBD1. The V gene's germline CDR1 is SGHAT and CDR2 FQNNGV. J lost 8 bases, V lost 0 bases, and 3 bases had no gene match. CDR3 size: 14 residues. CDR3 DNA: TGTGCCAGCAGCTTAGACGGGACAGCAGAAAAACTGTTTTTT. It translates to CASSLDGTAEKLFF.

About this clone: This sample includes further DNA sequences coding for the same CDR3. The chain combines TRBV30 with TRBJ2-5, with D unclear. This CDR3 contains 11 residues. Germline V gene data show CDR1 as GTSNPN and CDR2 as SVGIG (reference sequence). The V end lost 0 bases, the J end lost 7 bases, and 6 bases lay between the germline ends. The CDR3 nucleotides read TGTGCCTGGAGTGTATTGGGGACCCAGTACTTC. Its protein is CAWSVLGTQYF.

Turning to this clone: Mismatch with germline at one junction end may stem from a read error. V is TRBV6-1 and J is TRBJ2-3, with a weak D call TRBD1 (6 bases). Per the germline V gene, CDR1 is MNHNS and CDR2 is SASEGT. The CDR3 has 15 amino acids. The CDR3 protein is CASSEQGQPTDTQYF. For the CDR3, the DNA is TGTGCCAGTAGTGAGCAGGGGCAACCGACAGATACGCAGTATTTT.

Here the CDR3 reads CASSQGGSYEQYF. The CDR3 coding sequence is TGTGCCAGCAGCCAAGGGGGTTCCTACGAGCAGTACTTC. The chain is built from TRBV7-8 and TRBJ2-7, with D possibly matching TRBD1 (6 bases). The V end lost 5 bases, the J end lost 1 base, and 9 bases lay between the germline ends. Germline-derived CDR1 and CDR2 are SGHVS and FQNEAQ. The CDR3 totals 13 residues.

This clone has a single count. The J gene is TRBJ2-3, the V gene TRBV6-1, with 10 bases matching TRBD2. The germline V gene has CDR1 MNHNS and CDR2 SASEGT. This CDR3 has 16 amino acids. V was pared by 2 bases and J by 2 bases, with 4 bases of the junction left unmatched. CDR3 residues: CASSELAGVPTDTQYF. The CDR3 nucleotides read TGTGCCAGCAGTGAACTAGCGGGAGTTCCCACAGATACGCAGTATTTT.

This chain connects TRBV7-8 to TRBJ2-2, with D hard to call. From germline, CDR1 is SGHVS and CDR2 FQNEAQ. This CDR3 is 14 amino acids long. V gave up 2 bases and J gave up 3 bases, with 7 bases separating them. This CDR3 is CASSLRVYTGELFF. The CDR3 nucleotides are TGTGCCAGCAGCTTAAGGGTCTACACCGGGGAGCTGTTTTTT.

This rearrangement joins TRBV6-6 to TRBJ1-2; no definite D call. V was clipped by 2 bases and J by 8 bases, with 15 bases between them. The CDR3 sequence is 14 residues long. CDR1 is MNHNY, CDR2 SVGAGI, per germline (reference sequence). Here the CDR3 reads CASSYRENGRGYTF. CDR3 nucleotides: TGTGCCAGCAGTTACAGAGAGAACGGTCGGGGCTACACCTTC.

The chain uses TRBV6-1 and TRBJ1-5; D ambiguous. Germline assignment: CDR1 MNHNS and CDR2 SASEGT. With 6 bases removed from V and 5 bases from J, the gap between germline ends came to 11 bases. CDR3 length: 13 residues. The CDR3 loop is CASSQAEYQPQHF. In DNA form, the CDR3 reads TGTGCCAGCAGCCAGGCGGAATATCAGCCCCAGCATTTT.